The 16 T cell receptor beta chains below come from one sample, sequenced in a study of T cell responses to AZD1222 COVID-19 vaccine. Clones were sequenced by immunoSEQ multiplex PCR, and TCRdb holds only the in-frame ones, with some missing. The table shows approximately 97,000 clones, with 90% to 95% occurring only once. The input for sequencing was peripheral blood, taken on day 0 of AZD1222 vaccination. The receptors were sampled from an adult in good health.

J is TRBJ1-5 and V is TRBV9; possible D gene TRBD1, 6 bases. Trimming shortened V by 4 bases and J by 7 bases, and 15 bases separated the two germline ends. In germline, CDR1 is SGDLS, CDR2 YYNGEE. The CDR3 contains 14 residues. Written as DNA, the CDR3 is TGTGCCAGCAGCCCTACAGGGTTTGAGCAGCCCCAGCATTTT. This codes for CASSPTGFEQPQHF.

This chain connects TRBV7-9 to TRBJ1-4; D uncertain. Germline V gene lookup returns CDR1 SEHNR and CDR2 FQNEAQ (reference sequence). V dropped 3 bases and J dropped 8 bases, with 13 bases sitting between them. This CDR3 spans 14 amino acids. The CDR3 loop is CASSFRAGKEKLFF. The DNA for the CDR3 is TGTGCCAGCAGCTTTAGGGCTGGGAAGGAAAAACTGTTTTTT.

The CDR3 coding sequence is TGTGCCAGCAGCCCGGGACTAGCGGCCCCCGGGGAAGAGACCCAGTACTTC. It yields the protein CASSPGLAAPGEETQYF. V is TRBV13 and J is TRBJ2-5, with TRBD2 matching over 11 bases. CDR1 is PRHDT and CDR2 is FYEKMQ in the germline V gene (reference sequence). This CDR3 contains 17 residues. V trimming: 5 bases; J trimming: 3 bases; junction bases outside the gene matches: 11.

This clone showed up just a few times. The CDR3 loop is CASSATGQTYEQYF. CDR3 bases: TGTGCCAGCAGCGCTACCGGACAGACCTACGAGCAGTACTTC. J is TRBJ2-7 and V is TRBV7-8; D possibly corresponds to TRBD1 (6 bases). Germline CDR1 SGHVS, CDR2 FQNEAQ. Trimming left V 5 bases short and J 2 bases short, with 13 bases between. CDR3 length: 14 amino acids.

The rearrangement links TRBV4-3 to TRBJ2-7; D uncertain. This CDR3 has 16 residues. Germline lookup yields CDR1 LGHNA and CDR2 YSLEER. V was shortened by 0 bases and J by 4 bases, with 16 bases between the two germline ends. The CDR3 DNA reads TGCGCCAGCAGCCAAGATCTGGGGAAAAGGAGATACGAGCAGTACTTC. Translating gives CASSQDLGKRRYEQYF.

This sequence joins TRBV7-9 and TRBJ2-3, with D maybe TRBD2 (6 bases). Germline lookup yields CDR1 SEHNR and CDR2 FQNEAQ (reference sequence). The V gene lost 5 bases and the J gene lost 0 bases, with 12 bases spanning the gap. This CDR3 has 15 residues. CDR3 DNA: TGTGCCAGCAGCCCCGCCGGGAGTAGCACAGATACGCAGTATTTT. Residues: CASSPAGSSTDTQYF.

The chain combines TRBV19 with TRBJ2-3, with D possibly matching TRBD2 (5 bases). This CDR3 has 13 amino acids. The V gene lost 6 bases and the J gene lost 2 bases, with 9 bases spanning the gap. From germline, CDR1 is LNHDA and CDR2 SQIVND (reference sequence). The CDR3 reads CASSDYPTDTQYF. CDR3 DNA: TGTGCCAGTAGCGACTATCCCACAGATACGCAGTATTTT.

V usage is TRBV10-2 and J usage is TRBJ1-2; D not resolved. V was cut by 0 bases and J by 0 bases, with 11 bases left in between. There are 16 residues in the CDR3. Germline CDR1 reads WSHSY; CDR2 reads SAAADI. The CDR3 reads CASSESRAAPNYGYTF. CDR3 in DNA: TGCGCCAGCAGTGAGTCTAGGGCGGCTCCTAACTATGGCTACACCTTC.

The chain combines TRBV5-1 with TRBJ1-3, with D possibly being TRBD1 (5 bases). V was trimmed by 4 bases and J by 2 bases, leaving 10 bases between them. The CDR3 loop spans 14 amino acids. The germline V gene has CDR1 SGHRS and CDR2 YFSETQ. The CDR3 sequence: CASSTGGAGNTIYF. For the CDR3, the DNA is TGCGCCAGCAGCACCGGGGGTGCTGGAAACACCATATATTTT.

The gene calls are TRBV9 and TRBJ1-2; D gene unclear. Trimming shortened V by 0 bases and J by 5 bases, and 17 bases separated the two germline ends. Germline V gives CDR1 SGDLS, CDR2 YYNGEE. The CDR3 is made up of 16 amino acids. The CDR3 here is CASSVGVGRPLYGYTF. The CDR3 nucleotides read TGTGCCAGCAGCGTAGGAGTCGGCAGGCCCCTTTATGGCTACACCTTC.

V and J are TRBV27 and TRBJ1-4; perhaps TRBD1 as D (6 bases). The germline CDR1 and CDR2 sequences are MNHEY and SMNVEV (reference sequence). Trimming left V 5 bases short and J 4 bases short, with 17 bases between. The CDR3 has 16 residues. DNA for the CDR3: TGTGCCAGCAGTCTCAACGTCAGGGGAGTTAATGAAAAACTGTTTTTT. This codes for CASSLNVRGVNEKLFF.

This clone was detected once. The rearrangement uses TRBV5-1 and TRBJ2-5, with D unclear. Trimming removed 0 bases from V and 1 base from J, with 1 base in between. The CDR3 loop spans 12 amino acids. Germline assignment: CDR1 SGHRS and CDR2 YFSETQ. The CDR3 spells CASSLAQETQYF. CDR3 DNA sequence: TGCGCCAGCAGCTTGGCCCAAGAGACCCAGTACTTC.

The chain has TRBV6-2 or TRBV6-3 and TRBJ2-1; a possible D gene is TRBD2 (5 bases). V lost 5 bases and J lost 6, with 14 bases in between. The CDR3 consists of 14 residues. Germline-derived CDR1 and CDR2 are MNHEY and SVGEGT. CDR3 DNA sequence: TGTGCCAGCAGTGCAAGTTCGGGAACCAATGAGCAGTTCTTC. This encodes CASSASSGTNEQFF.

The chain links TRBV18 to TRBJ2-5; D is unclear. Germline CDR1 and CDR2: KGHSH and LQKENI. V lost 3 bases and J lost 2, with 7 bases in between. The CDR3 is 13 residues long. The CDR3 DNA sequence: TGTGCCAGCTCACCCGACGGGCAAGAGACCCAGTACTTC. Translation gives CASSPDGQETQYF.

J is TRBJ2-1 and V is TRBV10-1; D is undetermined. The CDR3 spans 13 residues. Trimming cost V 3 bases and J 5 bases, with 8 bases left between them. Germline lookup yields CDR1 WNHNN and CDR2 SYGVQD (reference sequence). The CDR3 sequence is CASSDLPNNEQFF. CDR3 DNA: TGCGCCAGCAGTGACCTACCTAACAATGAGCAGTTCTTC.

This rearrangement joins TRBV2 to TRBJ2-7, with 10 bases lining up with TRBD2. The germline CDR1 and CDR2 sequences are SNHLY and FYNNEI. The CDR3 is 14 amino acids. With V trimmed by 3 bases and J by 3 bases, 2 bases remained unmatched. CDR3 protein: CASSDRTSGYEQYF. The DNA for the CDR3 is TGTGCCAGCAGTGACCGGACTAGCGGCTACGAGCAGTACTTC.